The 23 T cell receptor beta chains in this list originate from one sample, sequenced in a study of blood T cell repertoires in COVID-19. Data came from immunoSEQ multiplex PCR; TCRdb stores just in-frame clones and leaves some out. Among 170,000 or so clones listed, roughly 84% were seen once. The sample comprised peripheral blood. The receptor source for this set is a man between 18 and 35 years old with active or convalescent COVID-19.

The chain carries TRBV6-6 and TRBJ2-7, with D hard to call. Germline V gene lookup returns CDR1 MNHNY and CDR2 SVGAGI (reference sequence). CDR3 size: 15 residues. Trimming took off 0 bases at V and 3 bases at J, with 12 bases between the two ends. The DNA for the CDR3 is TGTGCCAGCAGTTACTCGAATCCTAAGAGCTACGAGCAGTACTTC. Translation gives CASSYSNPKSYEQYF.

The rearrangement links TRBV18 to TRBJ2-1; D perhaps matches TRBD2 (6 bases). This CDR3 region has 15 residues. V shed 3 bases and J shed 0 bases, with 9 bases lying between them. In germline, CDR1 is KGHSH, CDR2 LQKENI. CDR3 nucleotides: TGTGCCAGCTCACCTATAGCGGCCTCCTACAATGAGCAGTTCTTC. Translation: CASSPIAASYNEQFF.

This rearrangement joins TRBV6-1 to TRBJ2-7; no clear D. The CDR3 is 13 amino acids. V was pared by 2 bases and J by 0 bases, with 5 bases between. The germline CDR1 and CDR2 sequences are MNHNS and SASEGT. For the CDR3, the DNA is TGTGCCAGCAGTGAACATAGCTCCTACGAGCAGTACTTC. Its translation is CASSEHSSYEQYF.

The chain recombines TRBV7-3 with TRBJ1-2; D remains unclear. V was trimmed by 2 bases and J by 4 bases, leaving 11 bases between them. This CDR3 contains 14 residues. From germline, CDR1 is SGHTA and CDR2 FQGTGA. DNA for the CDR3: TGTGCCAGCAGCTTAGTGCCGACAAGCTATGGCTACACCTTC. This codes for CASSLVPTSYGYTF.

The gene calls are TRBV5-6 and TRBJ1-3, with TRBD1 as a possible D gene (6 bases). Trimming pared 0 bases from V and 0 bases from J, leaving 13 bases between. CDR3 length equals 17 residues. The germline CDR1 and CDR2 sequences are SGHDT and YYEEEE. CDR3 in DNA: TGTGCCAGCAGCTTGGTGGGGGCCCTGAGCTCTGGAAACACCATATATTTT. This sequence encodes CASSLVGALSSGNTIYF. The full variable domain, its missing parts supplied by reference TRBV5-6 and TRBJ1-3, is DAGVTQSPTHLIKTRGQQVTLRCSPKSGHDTVSWYQQALGQGPQFIFQYYEEEERQRGNFPDRFSGHQFPNYSSELNVNALLLGDSALYLCASSLVGALSSGNTIYFGEGSWLTVV.

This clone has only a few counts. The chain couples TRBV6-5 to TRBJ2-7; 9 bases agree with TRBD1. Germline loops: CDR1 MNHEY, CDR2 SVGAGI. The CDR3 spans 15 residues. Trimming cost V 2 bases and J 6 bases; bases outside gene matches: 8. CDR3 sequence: CASSYSPGTGSEQYF. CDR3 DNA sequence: TGTGCCAGCAGTTACAGTCCCGGGACAGGGAGCGAGCAGTACTTC.

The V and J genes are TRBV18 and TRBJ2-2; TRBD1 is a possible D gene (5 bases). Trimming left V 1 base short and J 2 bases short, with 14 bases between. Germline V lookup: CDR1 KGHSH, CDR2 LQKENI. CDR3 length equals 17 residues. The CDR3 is CASSPLPQGHNTGELFF. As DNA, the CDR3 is TGTGCCAGCTCACCACTCCCCCAGGGTCACAACACCGGGGAGCTGTTTTTT.

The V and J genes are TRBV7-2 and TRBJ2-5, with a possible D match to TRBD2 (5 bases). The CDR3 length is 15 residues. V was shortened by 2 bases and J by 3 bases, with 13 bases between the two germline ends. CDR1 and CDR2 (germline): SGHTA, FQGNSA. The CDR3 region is CASSLQGLSKETQYF. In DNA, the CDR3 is TGTGCCAGCAGCTTACAAGGACTCAGTAAAGAGACCCAGTACTTC. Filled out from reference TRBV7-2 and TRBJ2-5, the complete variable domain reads GAGVSQSPSNKVTEKGKDVELRCDPISGHTALYWYRQSLGQGLEFLIYFQGNSAPDKSGLPSDRFSAERTGGSVSTLTIQRTQQEDSAVYLCASSLQGLSKETQYFGPGTRLLVL.

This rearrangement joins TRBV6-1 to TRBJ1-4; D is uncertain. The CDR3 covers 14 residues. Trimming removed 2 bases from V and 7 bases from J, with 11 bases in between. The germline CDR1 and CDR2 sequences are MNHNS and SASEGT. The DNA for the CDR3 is TGTGCCAGCAGTGAAAGTTGGAGTGGTGAAAAACTGTTTTTT. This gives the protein CASSESWSGEKLFF.

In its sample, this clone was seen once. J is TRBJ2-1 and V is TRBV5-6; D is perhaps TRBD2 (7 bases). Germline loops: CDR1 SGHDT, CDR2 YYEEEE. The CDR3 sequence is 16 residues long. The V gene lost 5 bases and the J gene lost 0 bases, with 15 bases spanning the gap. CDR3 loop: CASSPGGPSSYNEQFF. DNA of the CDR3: TGTGCCAGCAGTCCGGGGGGCCCTAGCTCCTACAATGAGCAGTTCTTC.

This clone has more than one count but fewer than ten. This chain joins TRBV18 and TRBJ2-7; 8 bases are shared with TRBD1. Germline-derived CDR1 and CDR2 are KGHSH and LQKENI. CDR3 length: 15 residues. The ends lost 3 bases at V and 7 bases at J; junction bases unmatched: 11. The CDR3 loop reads CASSPDRVGSSEQYF. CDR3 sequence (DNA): TGTGCCAGCTCACCGGACAGGGTTGGTTCTAGTGAGCAGTACTTC.

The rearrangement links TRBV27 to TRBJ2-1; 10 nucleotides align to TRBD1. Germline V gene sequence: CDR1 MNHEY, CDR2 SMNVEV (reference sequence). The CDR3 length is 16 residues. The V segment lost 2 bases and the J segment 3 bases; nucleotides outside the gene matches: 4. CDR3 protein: CASSLARDRGYNEQFF. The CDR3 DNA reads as TGTGCCAGCAGTTTAGCGCGGGACAGGGGCTACAATGAGCAGTTCTTC.

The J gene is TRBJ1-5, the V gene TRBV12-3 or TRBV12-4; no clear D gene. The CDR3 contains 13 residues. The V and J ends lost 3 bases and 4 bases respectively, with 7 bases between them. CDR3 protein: CASSLGSNQPQHF. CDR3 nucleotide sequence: TGTGCCAGCAGTTTGGGGAGTAATCAGCCCCAGCATTTT.

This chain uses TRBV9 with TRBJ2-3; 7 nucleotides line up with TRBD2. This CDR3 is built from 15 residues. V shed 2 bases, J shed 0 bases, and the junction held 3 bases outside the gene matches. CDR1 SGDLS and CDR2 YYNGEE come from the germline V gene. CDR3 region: CASSVLAASTDTQYF. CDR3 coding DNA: TGTGCCAGCAGCGTCCTAGCGGCTAGCACAGATACGCAGTATTTT.

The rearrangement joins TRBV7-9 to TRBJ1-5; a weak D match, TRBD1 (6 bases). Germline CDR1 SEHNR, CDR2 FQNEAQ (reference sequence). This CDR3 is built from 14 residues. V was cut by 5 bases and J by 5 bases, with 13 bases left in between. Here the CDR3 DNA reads TGTGCCAGCAGCAGCGACAGGTTAGATCAGCCCCAGCATTTT. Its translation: CASSSDRLDQPQHF.

The CDR3 DNA sequence: TGTGCCAGCGGCGGAGGGGGCGTGGGCACAGATACGCAGTATTTT. The encoded protein is CASGGGGVGTDTQYF. This chain uses TRBV28 with TRBJ2-3; D perhaps matches TRBD1 (7 bases). The ends were cut back, 8 bases at V and 1 base at J, with 16 bases in the middle. Germline V CDR1 and CDR2: MDHEN, SYDVKM. The CDR3 runs to 15 residues.

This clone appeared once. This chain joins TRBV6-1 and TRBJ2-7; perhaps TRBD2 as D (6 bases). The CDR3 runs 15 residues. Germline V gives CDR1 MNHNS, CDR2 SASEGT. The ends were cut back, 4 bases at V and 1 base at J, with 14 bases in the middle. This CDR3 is CASSGAHGTSYEQYF. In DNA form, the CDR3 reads TGTGCCAGCAGTGGAGCCCATGGGACTTCCTACGAGCAGTACTTC.

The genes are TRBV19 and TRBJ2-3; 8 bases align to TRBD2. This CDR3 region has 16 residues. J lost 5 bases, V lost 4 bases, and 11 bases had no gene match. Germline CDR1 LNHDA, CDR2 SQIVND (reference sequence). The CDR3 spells CASSTAYGRAVDTQYF. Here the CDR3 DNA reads TGTGCCAGTAGTACGGCATACGGGAGGGCCGTAGATACGCAGTATTTT.

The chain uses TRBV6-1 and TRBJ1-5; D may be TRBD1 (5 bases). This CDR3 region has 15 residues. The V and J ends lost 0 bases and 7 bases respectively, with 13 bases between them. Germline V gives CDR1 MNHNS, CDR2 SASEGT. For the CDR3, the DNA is TGTGCCAGCAGTGAAGCGGGGGAGGGTCGGCAGCCCCAGCATTTT. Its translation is CASSEAGEGRQPQHF.

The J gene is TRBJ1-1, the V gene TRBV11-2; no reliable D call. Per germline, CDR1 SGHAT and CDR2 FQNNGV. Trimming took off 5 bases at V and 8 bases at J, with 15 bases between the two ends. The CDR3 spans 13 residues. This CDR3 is CASSRLVYGEAFF. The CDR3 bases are TGTGCCAGCAGCCGACTTGTGTACGGGGAAGCTTTCTTT.

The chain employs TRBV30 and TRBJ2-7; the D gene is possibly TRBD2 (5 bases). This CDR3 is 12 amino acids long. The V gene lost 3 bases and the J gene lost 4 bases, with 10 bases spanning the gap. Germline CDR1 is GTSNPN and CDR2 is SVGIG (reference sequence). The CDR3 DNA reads TGTGCCTGGAGCGAAACTAGTTACGAGCAGTACTTC. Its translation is CAWSETSYEQYF. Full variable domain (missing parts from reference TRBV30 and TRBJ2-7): SQTIHQWPATLVQPVGSPLSLECTVEGTSNPNLYWYRQAAGRGLQLLFYSVGIGQISSEVPQNLSASRPQDRQFILSSKKLLLSDSGFYLCAWSETSYEQYFGPGTRLTVT.

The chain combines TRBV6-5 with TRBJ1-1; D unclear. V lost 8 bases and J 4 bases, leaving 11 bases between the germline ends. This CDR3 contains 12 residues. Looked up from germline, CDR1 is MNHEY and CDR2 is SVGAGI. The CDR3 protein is CASCRVGTEAFF. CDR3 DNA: TGTGCCAGCTGCCGGGTAGGCACTGAAGCTTTCTTT.

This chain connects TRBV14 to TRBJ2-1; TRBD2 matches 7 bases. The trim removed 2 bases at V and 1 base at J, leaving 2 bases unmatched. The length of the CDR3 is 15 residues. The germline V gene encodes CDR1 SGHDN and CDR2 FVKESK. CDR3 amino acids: CASSQLAVSYNEQFF. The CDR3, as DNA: TGTGCCAGCAGCCAACTAGCGGTTTCCTACAATGAGCAGTTCTTC.